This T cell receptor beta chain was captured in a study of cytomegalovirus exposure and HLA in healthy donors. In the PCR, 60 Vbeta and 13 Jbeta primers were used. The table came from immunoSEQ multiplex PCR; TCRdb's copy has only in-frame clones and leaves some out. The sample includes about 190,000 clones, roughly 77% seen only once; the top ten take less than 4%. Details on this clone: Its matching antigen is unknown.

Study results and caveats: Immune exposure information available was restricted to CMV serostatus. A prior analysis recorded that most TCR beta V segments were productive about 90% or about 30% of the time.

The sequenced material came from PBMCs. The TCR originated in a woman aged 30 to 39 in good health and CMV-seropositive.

CDR3 protein: CASRPEDSVYEQYF. For the CDR3, the DNA is TGTGCCAGCCGCCCTGAGGACAGCGTTTACGAGCAGTACTTC. V is TRBV6-5 and J is TRBJ2-7; a possible D gene is TRBD1 (6 bases). The ends were cut back, 8 bases at V and 4 bases at J, with 18 bases in the middle. The germline V gene encodes CDR1 MNHEY and CDR2 SVGAGI. The CDR3 covers 14 residues.